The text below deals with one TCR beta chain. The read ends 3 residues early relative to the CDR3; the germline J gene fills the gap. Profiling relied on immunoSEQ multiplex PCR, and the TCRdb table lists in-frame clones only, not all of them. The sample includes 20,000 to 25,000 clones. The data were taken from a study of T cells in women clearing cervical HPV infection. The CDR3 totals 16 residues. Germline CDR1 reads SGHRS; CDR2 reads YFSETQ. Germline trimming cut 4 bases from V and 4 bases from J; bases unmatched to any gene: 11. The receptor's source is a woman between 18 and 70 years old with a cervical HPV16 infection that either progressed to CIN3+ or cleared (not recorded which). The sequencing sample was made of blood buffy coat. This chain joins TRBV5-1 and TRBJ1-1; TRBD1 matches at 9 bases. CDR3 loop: CASSPSRTGGGTEAFF. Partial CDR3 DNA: TGCGCCAGCAGCCCGAGTCGAACAGGGGGCGGCACTGAA.